This T cell receptor beta chain was observed in a study of beta chain features in type 1 diabetes. General study points: Type 1 diabetes patients showed a moderate but significant shortening of TCRB CDR3s in all four CD4+ subsets. PCR may have favored shorter templates equally in patients and controls. The study found fewer insertions and more deletions at VDJ junctions in type 1 diabetes patients.

Germline CDR1 reads MDHEN; CDR2 reads SYDVKM. This CDR3 has 13 residues. J was trimmed by 3 bases and V by 5 bases; bases with no gene match: 3. This clone was found a few times. Antigen: not known. Expressed TCRB transcripts were sequenced because the entire RNA isolate underwent reverse transcription. The data were produced by immunoSEQ multiplex PCR, yet TCRdb's version contains in-frame clones alone and is incomplete. Of hundreds of thousands of clones in the sample, 13% are singletons; the top ten hold about 0.02%. Purity exceeding 95% was reached by all sorted populations. This sequence originates from a man between 18 and 29 years old with type 1 diabetes. This chain connects TRBV28 to TRBJ1-2; 7 nucleotides align to TRBD1. Source material: naive CD4+ T cells from blood. Here the CDR3 DNA reads TGTGCCAGCAGTAAGGGACAGCACTATGGCTACACCTTC. Its translation is CASSKGQHYGYTF.